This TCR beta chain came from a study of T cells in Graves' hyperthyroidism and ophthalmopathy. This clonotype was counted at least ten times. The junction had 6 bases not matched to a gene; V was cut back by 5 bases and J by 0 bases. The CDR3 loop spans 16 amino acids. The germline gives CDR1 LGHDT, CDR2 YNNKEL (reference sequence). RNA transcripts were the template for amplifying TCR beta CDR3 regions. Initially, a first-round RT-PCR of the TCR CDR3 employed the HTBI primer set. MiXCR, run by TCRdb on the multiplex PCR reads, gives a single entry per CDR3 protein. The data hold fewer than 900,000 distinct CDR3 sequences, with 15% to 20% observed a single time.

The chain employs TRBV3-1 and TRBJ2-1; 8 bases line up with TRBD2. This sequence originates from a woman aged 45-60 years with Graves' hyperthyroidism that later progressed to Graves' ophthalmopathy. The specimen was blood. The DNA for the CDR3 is TGTGCCAGCAGCGCTGCGGGGGGTCCCTCCTACAATGAGCAGTTCTTC. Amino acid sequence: CASSAAGGPSYNEQFF.